This T cell receptor beta chain was observed in a study of blood T cell repertoires in COVID-19. Study as a whole: T cells, B-cell-depleted T cells, or PBMCs supplied cDNA or gDNA.

CDR1 is SGHRS, CDR2 YFSETQ, per germline. Trimming stripped 1 base from V and 3 bases from J, with 7 bases between. This CDR3 is built from 13 residues. Generated by immunoSEQ multiplex PCR, the TCRdb table keeps only in-frame clones and is missing some. The sample consists of a few hundred thousand clones, around 85% of them appearing once. The sample was peripheral blood. The source of this sequence is a woman aged 25 to 45 who had recovered from COVID-19. The chain is built from TRBV5-1 and TRBJ1-1, with D unclear. CDR3 DNA sequence: TGCGCCAGCAGCTTGAACCGGGACACTGAAGCTTTCTTT. It encodes CASSLNRDTEAFF.